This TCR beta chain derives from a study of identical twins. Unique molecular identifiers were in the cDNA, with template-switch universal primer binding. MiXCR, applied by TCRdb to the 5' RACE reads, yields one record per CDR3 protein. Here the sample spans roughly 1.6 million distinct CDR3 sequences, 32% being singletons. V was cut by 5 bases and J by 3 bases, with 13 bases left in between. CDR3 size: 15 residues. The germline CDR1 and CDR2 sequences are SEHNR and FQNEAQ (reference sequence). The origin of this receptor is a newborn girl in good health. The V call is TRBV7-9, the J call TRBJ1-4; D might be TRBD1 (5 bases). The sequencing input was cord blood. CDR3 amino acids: CASSPTGQANEKLFF. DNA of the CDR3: TGTGCCAGCAGCCCTACTGGACAAGCTAATGAAAAACTGTTTTTT.